Listed here are 24 T cell receptor beta chains from one sample, sequenced in a study of T cell responses to AZD1222 COVID-19 vaccine. Data came from immunoSEQ multiplex PCR; TCRdb stores just in-frame clones and leaves some out. The sample includes some 200,000 clones, just over 90% seen only once; the top ten take 0.9% to 1.1%. Sequencing was performed on peripheral blood, taken on day 0 of MenACWY control vaccination. The receptors derive from an adult in good health.

This clone was picked up one time. In the same sample, other DNA sequences code for this CDR3. The J gene is TRBJ1-2, the V gene TRBV12-3 or TRBV12-4, with TRBD1 as a possible D gene (6 bases). Trimming took 6 bases from V and 5 from J, leaving 13 bases between them. CDR3 length equals 13 residues. The CDR3 reads CASSPSDRYGYTF. The CDR3 nucleotides read TGTGCCAGCAGCCCATCGGACAGATATGGCTACACCTTC.

The chain links TRBV5-1 to TRBJ2-7, with a possible D match to TRBD1 (6 bases). The CDR3 runs to 13 residues. CDR1 and CDR2 (germline): SGHRS, YFSETQ. Trimming took off 4 bases at V and 7 bases at J, with 15 bases between the two ends. This CDR3 is CASSAVGTPEQYF. The CDR3 DNA sequence: TGCGCCAGCAGCGCCGTCGGGACACCAGAGCAGTACTTC.

The rearrangement links TRBV7-9 to TRBJ2-3; TRBD1 is a possible D gene (6 bases). This CDR3 has 14 amino acids. V lost 3 bases to trimming and J lost 4 bases, with 11 bases between them. Germline lookup yields CDR1 SEHNR and CDR2 FQNEAQ (reference sequence). The CDR3 here is CASSFHRVADTQYF. CDR3 DNA: TGTGCCAGCAGCTTTCACAGGGTTGCAGATACGCAGTATTTT.

This chain connects TRBV6-5 to TRBJ1-1; 7 bases map to TRBD1. CDR1 and CDR2 (germline): MNHEY, SVGAGI. There are 11 residues in the CDR3. V lost 10 bases, J lost 11 bases, and 10 bases stayed unmatched. The DNA for the CDR3 is TGTGCCACCCAAAAGGGACAGCGGGCTTTCTTT. Amino acid sequence: CATQKGQRAFF.

The CDR3 loop reads CASSLVAWSQYF. In DNA form, the CDR3 reads TGTGCCAGCAGCTTAGTCGCGTGGTCGCAGTATTTT. This sequence joins TRBV7-9 and TRBJ2-3; D unclear. The V gene's germline CDR1 is SEHNR and CDR2 FQNEAQ (reference sequence). V was pared by 1 base and J by 10 bases, with 9 bases between. The CDR3 runs 12 residues. The complete variable domain, with remaining parts taken from reference TRBV7-9 and TRBJ2-3, reads DTGVSQNPRHKITKRGQNVTFRCDPISEHNRLYWYRQTLGQGPEFLTYFQNEAQLEKSRLLSDRFSAERPKGSFSTLEIQRTEQGDSAMYLCASSLVAWSQYFGPGTRLTVL.

The chain employs TRBV25-1 and TRBJ2-1, with TRBD2 identical over 10 bases. Germline values: CDR1 MGHDK, CDR2 SYGVNS. This CDR3 is built from 16 residues. Losses at the gene ends were 4 bases for V and 10 bases for J; bases not matched to a gene: 13. Here the CDR3 DNA reads TGTGCCAGCAGTGGGTATCAGCGGGGGGGCCGAGGAGAGCAGTTCTTC. Translated: CASSGYQRGGRGEQFF.

The chain uses TRBV7-2 and TRBJ2-1; the match to TRBD2 covers 11 bases. V lost 2 bases, J lost 0 bases, and 6 bases stayed unmatched. The CDR3 is 18 residues long. Germline V gives CDR1 SGHTA, CDR2 FQGNSA. The CDR3 sequence: CASSLLAGGLASYNEQFF. The CDR3 DNA is TGTGCCAGCAGCTTACTAGCGGGGGGTCTCGCCTCCTACAATGAGCAGTTCTTC.

The V gene is TRBV4-1, the J gene TRBJ1-1; D not resolved. Trimming shortened V by 2 bases and J by 4 bases, and 8 bases separated the two germline ends. The CDR3 has 13 residues. Germline CDR1 reads MGHRA; CDR2 reads YSYEKL. CDR3 DNA sequence: TGCGCCAGCAGCCAATTTCGGGGCACTGAAGCTTTCTTT. Protein product: CASSQFRGTEAFF.

V usage is TRBV9 and J usage is TRBJ2-2, with TRBD1 matching over 7 bases. The junction had 0 bases not matched to a gene; V was cut back by 4 bases and J by 3 bases. The germline V gene encodes CDR1 SGDLS and CDR2 YYNGEE. The CDR3 has 13 residues. The CDR3 DNA sequence: TGTGCCAGCAGCACAGGGGACACCGGGGAGCTGTTTTTT. Its translation is CASSTGDTGELFF.

V is TRBV3-1 (or the pseudogene TRBV3-2) and J is TRBJ2-7; 8 nucleotides align to TRBD1. V trimming: 5 bases; J trimming: 6 bases; junction bases outside the gene matches: 6. Germline V gives CDR1 LGHDT, CDR2 YNNKEL (reference sequence). This CDR3 is 13 amino acids long. The CDR3 here is CASSFVRGREQYF. As DNA, the CDR3 is TGTGCCAGCAGCTTTGTCAGGGGGCGCGAGCAGTACTTC.

The chain uses TRBV7-2 and TRBJ1-6; TRBD1 might be the D (5 bases). This CDR3 comprises 14 residues. Germline lookup yields CDR1 SGHTA and CDR2 FQGNSA. V lost 6 bases, J lost 7 bases, and 13 bases lay in between. In DNA form, the CDR3 reads TGTGCCAGCAGAGAGGGGAGAACGAATTCACCCCTCCACTTT. The encoded protein is CASREGRTNSPLHF.

J is TRBJ2-2 and V is TRBV2; D is perhaps TRBD1 (5 bases). V was clipped by 4 bases and J by 6 bases, with 12 bases between them. The V gene's germline CDR1 is SNHLY and CDR2 FYNNEI. The CDR3 loop spans 14 amino acids. CDR3 amino acids: CASSGAGRAGELFF. The CDR3 DNA is TGTGCCAGCAGTGGCGCAGGGCGCGCCGGGGAGCTGTTTTTT.

V usage is TRBV6-5 and J usage is TRBJ2-1; the D gene is possibly TRBD2 (5 bases). Germline lookup yields CDR1 MNHEY and CDR2 SVGAGI. CDR3 size: 15 residues. Deletions cut 8 bases from V and 0 bases from J, with 14 bases between. In DNA, the CDR3 is TGTGCCAGCGGTTCTAGCTCCAGCTCCTACAATGAGCAGTTCTTC. Protein sequence: CASGSSSSSYNEQFF.

The chain combines TRBV28 with TRBJ1-1; possible D gene TRBD1, 5 bases. The CDR3 extends over 12 amino acids. Germline V gives CDR1 MDHEN, CDR2 SYDVKM. V lost 6 bases to trimming and J lost 7 bases, with 12 bases between them. The CDR3 region is CASSRRDFEAFF. CDR3 DNA sequence: TGTGCCAGCAGCCGACGGGACTTTGAAGCTTTCTTT.

In its sample, this clone was seen once. The V and J genes are TRBV5-5 and TRBJ1-1, with a tentative D call TRBD1 (5 bases). The CDR3 totals 15 residues. CDR1 is SGHKS and CDR2 is YYEKEE in the germline V gene (reference sequence). Trimming took off 4 bases at V and 5 bases at J, with 18 bases between the two ends. The CDR3 is CASSLWDQGWTEAFF. The CDR3 DNA reads as TGTGCCAGCAGCCTATGGGACCAGGGTTGGACTGAAGCTTTCTTT.

The genes are TRBV5-4 and TRBJ2-3; maybe TRBD1 (6 bases). The V gene's germline CDR1 is SGHNT and CDR2 YYREEE (reference sequence). This CDR3 is built from 15 residues. With 4 bases removed from V and 5 bases from J, the gap between germline ends came to 17 bases. CDR3 amino acids: CASSPGQLGLDTQYF. The CDR3 DNA follows: TGTGCCAGCAGCCCCGGACAGCTGGGCCTAGATACGCAGTATTTT.

V usage is TRBV12-3 or TRBV12-4 and J usage is TRBJ1-1; D unclear. The CDR3 runs 13 residues. V was pared by 5 bases and J by 3 bases, with 10 bases between. Here the CDR3 reads CASSPFIHTEAFF. CDR3 nucleotides: TGTGCCAGCAGTCCCTTTATCCACACTGAAGCTTTCTTT.

J is TRBJ1-5 and V is TRBV19; unclear D gene. The CDR3 is 16 residues long. V lost 3 bases and J lost 0, with 12 bases in between. In germline, CDR1 is LNHDA, CDR2 SQIVND (reference sequence). CDR3 sequence: CASSILVTDSNQPQHF. CDR3 DNA sequence: TGTGCCAGTAGTATCCTGGTTACAGATAGCAATCAGCCCCAGCATTTT.

This chain joins TRBV19 and TRBJ1-5; D remains unclear. This CDR3 contains 13 residues. The V gene's germline CDR1 is LNHDA and CDR2 SQIVND (reference sequence). V dropped 4 bases and J dropped 4 bases, with 8 bases sitting between them. CDR3 nucleotides: TGTGCCAGTAGTAAGAGGGAGAATCAGCCCCAGCATTTT. This translates into CASSKRENQPQHF.

This sequence joins TRBV27 and TRBJ1-1, with D maybe TRBD1 (6 bases). CDR3 length: 13 amino acids. Trimming took 8 bases from V and 6 from J, leaving 16 bases between them. Looked up from germline, CDR1 is MNHEY and CDR2 is SMNVEV (reference sequence). This chain's CDR3 is CASGIGQRAEAFF. As DNA, the CDR3 is TGTGCCAGCGGGATCGGACAGAGGGCTGAAGCTTTCTTT.

This chain joins TRBV2 and TRBJ1-2, with TRBD1 identical over 8 bases. The CDR3 totals 15 residues. Trimming cost V 6 bases and J 0 bases; bases outside gene matches: 6. CDR1 and CDR2 (germline): SNHLY, FYNNEI. The CDR3 coding sequence is TGTGCCAGCAGGGGGACAGGCTCCACTAACTATGGCTACACCTTC. Translated, it gives CASRGTGSTNYGYTF.

J is TRBJ1-6 and V is TRBV25-1; 7 positions agree with TRBD1. V dropped 4 bases and J dropped 12; count of bases not matched to a gene: 12. The CDR3 totals 15 residues. From germline, CDR1 is MGHDK and CDR2 SYGVNS. The CDR3 reads CASSAQGLHGEPLHF. CDR3 sequence (DNA): TGTGCCAGCAGTGCACAGGGGTTACACGGCGAACCCCTCCACTTT.

The CDR3 spells CATSIGTGNEQFF. The CDR3 DNA reads TGTGCCACCAGTATCGGGACAGGGAATGAGCAGTTCTTC. The V gene is TRBV24-1, the J gene TRBJ2-1; 9 bases map to TRBD1. V lost 6 bases, J lost 7 bases, and 3 bases stayed unmatched. The CDR3 totals 13 residues. The germline V gene encodes CDR1 KGHDR and CDR2 SFDVKD.

The gene calls are TRBV24-1 and TRBJ2-2; maybe TRBD1 (6 bases). Per germline, CDR1 KGHDR and CDR2 SFDVKD. The ends were cut back, 5 bases at V and 4 bases at J, with 10 bases in the middle. This CDR3 is 14 amino acids long. In DNA form, the CDR3 reads TGTGCCACCAGTGGGTTAGGGGGCACCGGGGAGCTGTTTTTT. Translating it yields CATSGLGGTGELFF.